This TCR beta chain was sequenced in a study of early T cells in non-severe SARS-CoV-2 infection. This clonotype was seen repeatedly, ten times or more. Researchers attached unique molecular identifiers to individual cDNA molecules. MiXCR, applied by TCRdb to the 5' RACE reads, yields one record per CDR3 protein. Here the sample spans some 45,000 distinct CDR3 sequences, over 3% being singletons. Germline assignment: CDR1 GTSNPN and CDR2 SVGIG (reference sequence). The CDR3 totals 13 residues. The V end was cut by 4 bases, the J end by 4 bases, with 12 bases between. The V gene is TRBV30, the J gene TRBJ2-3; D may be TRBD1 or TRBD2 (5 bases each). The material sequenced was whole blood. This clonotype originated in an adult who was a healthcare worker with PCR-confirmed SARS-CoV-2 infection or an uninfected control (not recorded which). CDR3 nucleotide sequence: TGTGCCTGGACCGGTGGGGGATCAGATACGCAGTATTTT. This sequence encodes CAWTGGGSDTQYF.